One and the same sample provided the 31 T cell receptor beta chains below, sequenced in a study of blood T cell repertoires in COVID-19. The repertoire was sequenced with immunoSEQ multiplex PCR; TCRdb's copy has only in-frame clones and lacks some. This table holds more than 70,000 clones, about 90% found once. The sample consisted of peripheral blood. Receptors originate from a woman aged 50 to 65 in a cohort sampled during active COVID-19.

This chain connects TRBV7-9 to TRBJ2-7, with 8 nucleotides matching TRBD1. Trimming took 5 bases from V and 0 from J; bases not matched to a gene: 6. Germline assignment: CDR1 SEHNR and CDR2 FQNEAQ (reference sequence). CDR3 length: 15 residues. The CDR3: CASSPGQAPSYEQYF. The CDR3 region has the DNA TGTGCCAGCAGCCCGGGACAGGCCCCCTCCTACGAGCAGTACTTC.

The rearrangement joins TRBV14 to TRBJ1-2, with D perhaps matching TRBD1 (5 bases). CDR1 SGHDN and CDR2 FVKESK come from the germline V gene. The CDR3 length is 14 residues. The V and J ends lost 4 bases and 4 bases respectively, with 13 bases between them. The CDR3 coding sequence is TGTGCCAGCAGCCGGGTGGGGCTAGGCTATGGCTACACCTTC. This translates into CASSRVGLGYGYTF.

The table lists this clone with many counts. The rearrangement links TRBV28 to TRBJ2-5; 9 nucleotides agree with TRBD1. The CDR3 length is 16 residues. Per the germline V gene, CDR1 is MDHEN and CDR2 is SYDVKM. Unmatched junction bases numbered 9, after V lost 4 bases and J lost 3 bases. CDR3 DNA sequence: TGTGCCAGCAGTTCCCACCGGGACAGGGCGAAAGAGACCCAGTACTTC. Encoded protein: CASSSHRDRAKETQYF.

The CDR3 sequence is CASSPPNRGRYEQYF. The CDR3 nucleotides are TGCGCCAGCAGCCCGCCGAACAGGGGGCGGTACGAGCAGTACTTC. This sequence joins TRBV5-1 and TRBJ2-7, with TRBD1 matching 9 bases. CDR1 SGHRS and CDR2 YFSETQ come from the germline V gene. The ends lost 4 bases at V and 4 bases at J; junction bases unmatched: 9. There are 15 residues in the CDR3.

The chain has TRBV19 and TRBJ1-5; perhaps TRBD1 as D (6 bases). CDR1 is LNHDA and CDR2 is SQIVND in the germline V gene (reference sequence). The length of the CDR3 is 14 residues. V was trimmed by 9 bases and J by 6 bases, leaving 18 bases between them. The CDR3 bases are TGTGCCAGCCTGGGGGGGCAGGTCTTTCAGCCCCAGCATTTT. Its translation is CASLGGQVFQPQHF.

The J gene is TRBJ1-1, the V gene TRBV6-5; 8 nucleotides agree with TRBD1. Germline V CDR1 and CDR2: MNHEY, SVGAGI. V was pared by 7 bases and J by 4 bases, with 8 bases of the junction left unmatched. This CDR3 is 14 amino acids long. For the CDR3, the DNA is TGTGCCAGCACCCTCAAGACAGGGGCCACTGAAGCTTTCTTT. It codes for CASTLKTGATEAFF.

The V gene is TRBV6-5, the J gene TRBJ1-2, with a possible D match to TRBD1 (5 bases). The germline gives CDR1 MNHEY, CDR2 SVGAGI. V was cut by 6 bases and J by 5 bases, with 7 bases left in between. The CDR3 consists of 11 residues. Written as DNA, the CDR3 is TGTGCCAGCAGCCCAGGGTATGGCTACACCTTC. Protein product: CASSPGYGYTF.

The rearrangement links TRBV7-9 to TRBJ2-7, with TRBD2 matching 11 bases. The V gene end was trimmed by 1 base and the J gene end by 1 base; junction bases not matched to a gene: 6. The CDR3 consists of 17 residues. Germline-derived CDR1 and CDR2 are SEHNR and FQNEAQ (reference sequence). This CDR3 reads CASSLEGTSGRSYEQYF. DNA for the CDR3: TGTGCCAGCAGCTTAGAGGGAACTAGCGGGAGATCCTACGAGCAGTACTTC.

This chain uses TRBV13 with TRBJ2-7, with a possible D match to TRBD1 (6 bases). The CDR3 runs 14 residues. Germline V CDR1 and CDR2: PRHDT, FYEKMQ (reference sequence). Trimming removed 5 bases from V and 3 bases from J, with 14 bases in between. The CDR3: CASSLRGFIYEQYF. DNA of the CDR3: TGTGCCAGCAGCCTCAGGGGATTTATCTACGAGCAGTACTTC.

The chain combines TRBV7-8 with TRBJ2-3; 11 nucleotides match TRBD2. Germline CDR1 SGHVS, CDR2 FQNEAQ. The CDR3 is 15 amino acids. After removal of 3 bases from V and 4 bases from J, the junction contained 3 bases not matched to a gene. The CDR3 is CASSLTSGDADTQYF. The CDR3 nucleotides read TGTGCCAGCAGCTTGACTAGCGGGGATGCAGATACGCAGTATTTT.

J is TRBJ1-3 and V is TRBV6-5, with a weak D call TRBD1 (6 bases). Deletions cut 4 bases from V and 5 bases from J, with 12 bases between. This CDR3 region has 14 residues. Germline V CDR1 and CDR2: MNHEY, SVGAGI. The CDR3 here is CASSSSQGRNTIYF. The CDR3 coding sequence is TGTGCCAGCAGTTCCAGTCAGGGGCGAAACACCATATATTTT.

CDR3 bases: TGTGCCAGCAGCCGGGGACAGATCGCGAACACCGGGGAGCTGTTTTTT. Translated, it gives CASSRGQIANTGELFF. The chain has TRBV5-5 and TRBJ2-2; TRBD1 matches 7 bases. The V segment lost 4 bases and the J segment 0 bases; nucleotides outside the gene matches: 6. The germline V gene has CDR1 SGHKS and CDR2 YYEKEE (reference sequence). The CDR3 is 16 amino acids. The complete variable domain, with remaining parts taken from reference TRBV5-5 and TRBJ2-2, reads DAGVTQSPTHLIKTRGQQVTLRCSPISGHKSVSWYQQVLGQGPQFIFQYYEKEERGRGNFPDRFSARQFPNYSSELNVNALLLGDSALYLCASSRGQIANTGELFFGEGSRLTVL.

The count of this clone is one. V is TRBV28 and J is TRBJ1-2, with 10 bases that match TRBD1. V shed 2 bases and J 5 bases; nucleotides not matched to a gene: 8. Per germline, CDR1 MDHEN and CDR2 SYDVKM. The CDR3 is made up of 16 amino acids. CDR3 in DNA: TGTGCCAGCAGTTTACCCAGGGGGACAGGGGTGTATGGCTACACCTTC. It codes for CASSLPRGTGVYGYTF.

The chain has TRBV19 and TRBJ2-7, with 9 bases fitting TRBD2. Germline lookup yields CDR1 LNHDA and CDR2 SQIVND (reference sequence). The CDR3 loop spans 18 amino acids. V was clipped by 4 bases and J by 5 bases; unmatched bases: 18. DNA of the CDR3: TGTGCCAGTAGTAGAGGGGCGAGCGGCGGGAGGGCCGCGGACGAGCAGTACTTC. It codes for CASSRGASGGRAADEQYF. Together with reference TRBV19 and TRBJ2-7, the CDR3 gives the full variable domain: DGGITQSPKYLFRKEGQNVTLSCEQNLNHDAMYWYRQDPGQGLRLIYYSQIVNDFQKGDIAEGYSVSREKKESFPLTVTSAQKNPTAFYLCASSRGASGGRAADEQYFGPGTRLTVT.

The genes are TRBV18 and TRBJ1-6; TRBD1 is a possible D gene (6 bases). V was cut by 6 bases and J by 5 bases, with 11 bases left in between. The CDR3 spans 14 residues. The germline gives CDR1 KGHSH, CDR2 LQKENI. The CDR3 loop is CASSFTGNNSPLHF. In DNA form, the CDR3 reads TGTGCCAGCTCCTTCACAGGGAATAATTCACCCCTCCACTTT.

The chain couples TRBV21-1 to TRBJ1-1; the D call in the table, TRBD1, was not verified against the DNA. TRBV21-1 represents a pseudogene. The CDR3 totals 13 residues. The CDR3 DNA follows: TGTGCTCTATCGGGACAGGCGAACACTGAAGCTTTCTTT. Encoded protein: CALSGQANTEAFF.

V and J are TRBV19 and TRBJ1-5; perhaps TRBD1 as D (5 bases). Per the germline V gene, CDR1 is LNHDA and CDR2 is SQIVND (reference sequence). The CDR3 extends over 15 amino acids. Deletions cut 3 bases from V and 9 bases from J, with 18 bases between. This CDR3 is CASSISRQGGGPQHF. The CDR3 DNA follows: TGTGCCAGTAGTATTTCAAGGCAGGGCGGGGGGCCCCAGCATTTT.

The chain couples TRBV6-5 to TRBJ2-7; perhaps TRBD1 as D (6 bases). The CDR3 is 14 amino acids. Germline V gives CDR1 MNHEY, CDR2 SVGAGI. Trimming stripped 3 bases from V and 2 bases from J, with 11 bases between. The CDR3 DNA reads TGTGCCAGCAGTTATGGGGACATAACCTACGAGCAGTACTTC. This encodes CASSYGDITYEQYF.

Points on this clone: As the CDR3 is not closed by the conserved phenylalanine or tryptophan, this likely results from a read error. No DNA is shown, since the ends of the CDR3 on it are uncertain; the CDR3 is the one TCRdb lists. This chain joins TRBV18 and TRBJ1-1; TRBD1, the table's D call, lacks a check against the DNA. The CDR3 numbers 13 amino acids, ends counted. The germline V gene encodes CDR1 KGHSH and CDR2 LQKENI. CDR3 amino acids: CASSNDLGQGWTL.

CDR3 amino acids: CASRAGQGAIYEQYF. For the CDR3, the DNA is TGCGCCAGCAGGGCGGGACAGGGGGCAATCTACGAGCAGTACTTC. V usage is TRBV5-1 and J usage is TRBJ2-7, with 12 nucleotides matching TRBD1. CDR1 is SGHRS, CDR2 YFSETQ, per germline. There are 15 residues in the CDR3. Losses at the gene ends were 5 bases for V and 3 bases for J; bases not matched to a gene: 6.

The rearrangement joins TRBV7-9 to TRBJ1-1; D might be TRBD1 (5 bases). The germline CDR1 and CDR2 sequences are SEHNR and FQNEAQ (reference sequence). The CDR3 has 14 amino acids. V lost 5 bases to trimming and J lost 7 bases, with 17 bases between them. Written as DNA, the CDR3 is TGTGCCAGCAGCCTCCAGGGTGGAGTCTTTGAAGCTTTCTTT. As protein: CASSLQGGVFEAFF.

The rearrangement links TRBV11-2 to TRBJ2-1, with TRBD1 as a possible D gene (6 bases). The CDR3 loop spans 16 amino acids. Trimming took off 4 bases at V and 1 base at J, with 14 bases between the two ends. The germline V gene has CDR1 SGHAT and CDR2 FQNNGV. The CDR3 bases are TGTGCCAGCAGCTCACGAAGGGGGAAGTCCTACAATGAGCAGTTCTTC. This sequence encodes CASSSRRGKSYNEQFF.

The V gene is TRBV5-4, the J gene TRBJ2-1, with unresolved D. The germline CDR1 and CDR2 sequences are SGHNT and YYREEE (reference sequence). The CDR3 runs to 15 residues. Trimming stripped 1 base from V and 0 bases from J, with 8 bases between. The CDR3 DNA follows: TGTGCCAGCAGCTTGCTTTCTAGCTCCTACAATGAGCAGTTCTTC. Residues: CASSLLSSSYNEQFF.

The rearrangement links TRBV6-6 to TRBJ2-1; 13 bases fit TRBD2. The V and J ends lost 6 bases and 12 bases, in that order; junction bases with no gene match: 11. Germline V gene lookup returns CDR1 MNHNY and CDR2 SVGAGI (reference sequence). The CDR3 consists of 15 residues. CDR3 DNA: TGTGCCAGCAGCCCTGTTACTAGCGGGGGGGCCGGGCAGTTCTTC. Translating it yields CASSPVTSGGAGQFF.

This chain connects TRBV7-9 to TRBJ1-3; D remains unclear. Between the trimmed V and J ends, which lost 4 bases and 0 bases, there was a span of 7 bases. The CDR3 extends over 14 amino acids. Germline values: CDR1 SEHNR, CDR2 FQNEAQ (reference sequence). The CDR3 nucleotides are TGTGCCAGCAGCTCACTCCTCTCTGGAAACACCATATATTTT. This translates into CASSSLLSGNTIYF.

The chain employs TRBV5-1 and TRBJ2-5, with D maybe TRBD1 (5 bases). The V gene lost 0 bases and the J gene lost 3 bases, with 6 bases spanning the gap. Germline loops: CDR1 SGHRS, CDR2 YFSETQ. The CDR3 loop spans 13 amino acids. In DNA form, the CDR3 reads TGCGCCAGCAGCTTGGGCAGGGAAGAGACCCAGTACTTC. The encoded protein is CASSLGREETQYF. Full variable domain (rest looked up from reference TRBV5-1 and TRBJ2-5): KAGVTQTPRYLIKTRGQQVTLSCSPISGHRSVSWYQQTPGQGLQFLFEYFSETQRNKGNFPGRFSGRQFSNSRSEMNVSTLELGDSALYLCASSLGREETQYFGPGTRLLVL.

The chain carries TRBV10-2 and TRBJ1-1; TRBD1 is a possible D gene (5 bases). V lost 6 bases and J lost 1, with 6 bases in between. Germline V gives CDR1 WSHSY, CDR2 SAAADI. The CDR3 consists of 12 residues. Written as DNA, the CDR3 is TGCGCCAGCAGAGGACAGAACACTGAAGCTTTCTTT. It translates to CASRGQNTEAFF.

This clone was seen just once. The V and J genes are TRBV7-9 and TRBJ1-2; D call uncertain. The CDR3 extends over 14 amino acids. V was trimmed by 5 bases and J by 4 bases, leaving 14 bases between them. CDR1 and CDR2 from the germline V gene are SEHNR and FQNEAQ (reference sequence). The CDR3 coding sequence is TGTGCCAGCAGCCCCCGGGAGGGTTCCTATGGCTACACCTTC. It translates to CASSPREGSYGYTF.

V gene TRBV7-9 combines with J gene TRBJ1-4, with a tentative D call TRBD1 (6 bases). V lost 2 bases to trimming and J lost 0 bases, with 7 bases between them. Germline assignment: CDR1 SEHNR and CDR2 FQNEAQ (reference sequence). This CDR3 contains 15 residues. DNA of the CDR3: TGTGCCAGCAGCTTAAAGGGGGCAACTAATGAAAAACTGTTTTTT. Its translation: CASSLKGATNEKLFF.

The chain employs TRBV3-1 (or the pseudogene TRBV3-2) and TRBJ2-1; D not resolved. This CDR3 region has 12 residues. V lost 1 base, J lost 12 bases, and 10 bases lay in between. Germline V gene data show CDR1 as LGHDT and CDR2 as YNNKEL (reference sequence). The CDR3, as DNA: TGTGCCAGCAGCCAAGGAAGCGCCGGGCAGTTCTTC. Amino acid sequence: CASSQGSAGQFF.

This clone was counted a single time. Other DNA sequences from this sample encode an identical CDR3 as well. This sequence joins TRBV5-4 and TRBJ2-1; 11 nucleotides align to TRBD2. The CDR3 has 15 residues. CDR1 is SGHNT and CDR2 is YYREEE in the germline V gene (reference sequence). V was pared by 4 bases and J by 5 bases, with 5 bases of the junction left unmatched. CDR3 sequence (DNA): TGTGCCAGCAGCCCGGGGACTAGCGGCAACAATGAGCAGTTCTTC. It yields the protein CASSPGTSGNNEQFF.